This T cell receptor beta chain originates from a study of OX40 agonist ivuxolimab in advanced cancers. Some background on the complete study: The costimulatory receptor OX40 (CD134) was targeted by ivuxolimab, a fully human IgG2 agonistic monoclonal antibody. Intravenous ivuxolimab was administered to patients every 2 weeks at six dose levels: 0.01, 0.1, 0.3, 1.5, 3 and 10 mg/kg. The paper describes the monotherapy dose-escalation part (N = 52 patients) of the phase I trial of ivuxolimab. Patients were allowed to have had prior anti-PD-1, anti-PD-L1 or anti-CTLA-4 therapy, and around 40% of the dose-escalation patients had previously received checkpoint inhibitors. The purpose of peripheral TCRbeta sequencing was to test whether ivuxolimab changed TCR sequence diversity and led to clonal T-cell expansion. The dose-escalation cohort was roughly 83% male with a mean age of about 58 years, ranging from 23 to 79. Partial responses occurred in three dose-escalation patients, of whom one had hepatocellular carcinoma and two had cutaneous melanoma. Among the roughly 54 dose-escalation patients, approximately 20 had hepatocellular carcinoma, about 15 melanoma, 9 renal cell carcinoma and 9 head and neck cancer. The investigation overall reported the following: Low levels of normalized T-cell clonal expansion were also seen in some patients who did not respond. At doses of 0.1 to 3.0 mg/kg, clonal expansion of both CD4+ and CD8+ T cells in blood was seen between baseline and week 6. Partial responders in the 0.1-3.0 mg/kg groups had among the lowest normalized peripheral clonal expansion, especially among CD8+ T cells. After ivuxolimab, CD8+ T cells had more expanded clones than CD4+ T cells on average. Antigen specificity was not determined for the clonally expanded peripheral T cells.

This clone is a singleton in its sample. Its binding antigen is unknown. Base qualities were left out, and no much larger clone turns up one base away. Genomic DNA was isolated from the sorted cells so that the TCRbeta CDR3 region could be sequenced. TCRbeta CDR3 regions were sequenced using the immunoSEQ Assay. TCRdb took this table from immuneACCESS and kept in-frame rearrangements with V and J called. Such tables lack part of the clones; where checked against another copy, unresolved V genes explain under half of the gap, and the rest is unexplained. This sample has tens of thousands of clones in its table, and around 90% of those were observed once. Around 4.1% of the sample is in the top ten clones. Patients with a history of autoimmune disease or receiving systemic immunosuppression were excluded from the trial. Peripheral blood for TCR sequencing was collected from all dose cohorts at baseline, on cycle 4 day 1, and on cycle 7 day 1. The samples were drawn from a first-in-human, open-label, multicenter phase I dose-escalation trial of ivuxolimab. Adults with locally advanced or metastatic melanoma, renal cell, hepatocellular, or head and neck squamous cell carcinoma were enrolled in the trial. CD4+ and CD8+ T cells were sorted separately from peripheral blood before TCR sequencing.

The sequencing here drew on CD4+ or CD8+ T cells sorted from blood, taken in a trial of the OX40 agonist ivuxolimab. The TCR sequence derives from an adult with an advanced solid tumor such as melanoma, head and neck, liver or kidney cancer.

The DNA is as follows: TGTGCCAGCAGCTGGGAAGGACTAGCGGGAGTACGAGAGCAGTACTTC. Its amino acids are CASSWEGLAGVREQYF. This receptor chain uses TRBV5-6 and TRBJ2-7; 13 bases in the junction line up with TRBD2. The germline V end is reduced by 3 bases and the J end by 7 bases; junction bases left unmatched: 10. CDR1 and CDR2 were assigned from the germline V gene as SGHDT and YYEEEE. From its cysteine to its phenylalanine, the CDR3 spans 16 amino acids. Just CDR3 DNA is preserved here, 48 bases in frame from base 1.